One sample yielded the 7 T cell receptor beta chains listed below, sequenced in a study of cytomegalovirus exposure and HLA in healthy donors (dated by TCRdb to 2017 to 2019). Libraries were prepared through the immunoSEQ multiplex PCR assay. The multiplex PCR relied on a mix of 60 forward primers for TCR Vbeta segments and 13 reverse primers for TCR Jbeta segments. The clones in this table, taken by TCRdb from immuneACCESS, are in-frame only. Not every clone is retained; where verified, under half of the shortfall comes from an unresolved V gene, and the cause of the rest is unknown. Across this sample there are around 130,000 clones, with around three quarters seen only once. Roughly 5.7% of the sample comes from the top ten. Sequenced: PBMCs. These receptors all come from a man in his thirties or forties in good health and CMV-seronegative.

J is TRBJ1-4 and V is TRBV25-1, with 11 bases identical to TRBD1. After removal of 8 bases from V and 5 bases from J, the junction contained 4 bases not matched to a gene. CDR3 length equals 14 residues. The V gene's germline CDR1 is MGHDK and CDR2 SYGVNS. The chain's CDR3 is CASGDRGKNEKLFF. In nucleotides, the CDR3 is TGTGCCAGCGGGGACAGGGGGAAAAATGAAAAACTGTTTTTT.

V gene TRBV15 combines with J gene TRBJ2-3; 9 positions match TRBD1. The CDR3 length is 15 residues. CDR1 is LNHNV and CDR2 is YYDKDF in the germline V gene (reference sequence). After removal of 4 bases from V and 3 bases from J, the junction contained 5 bases not matched to a gene. The CDR3 DNA follows: TGTGCCACCAGCAAAACAGGGGGCGCAACAGATACGCAGTATTTT. This sequence encodes CATSKTGGATDTQYF.

V usage is TRBV29-1 and J usage is TRBJ2-3; 7 bases align to TRBD2. Trimming at V came to 3 bases and at J to 1 base, leaving 13 bases not matched to a gene. The CDR3 has 17 amino acids. Germline CDR1 is SQVTM and CDR2 is ANQGSEA. CDR3 protein: CSVEGLLRGRRTDTQYF. Written as DNA, the CDR3 is TGCAGCGTTGAGGGGCTCCTGCGGGGGAGACGCACAGATACGCAGTATTTT.

The chain joins TRBV18 to TRBJ2-2; D ambiguous. V was trimmed by 9 bases and J by 6 bases, leaving 14 bases between them. The germline V gene has CDR1 KGHSH and CDR2 LQKENI. The CDR3 extends over 13 amino acids. The CDR3 loop reads CASHRGEAGELFF. CDR3 in DNA: TGTGCCAGTCACCGAGGAGAAGCCGGGGAGCTGTTTTTT.

The V gene is TRBV7-9, the J gene TRBJ2-7; 7 bases match TRBD1. Losses at the gene ends were 4 bases for V and 5 bases for J; bases not matched to a gene: 8. The CDR3 length is 14 residues. Germline lookup yields CDR1 SEHNR and CDR2 FQNEAQ (reference sequence). CDR3 amino acids: CASSYPGQMDEQYF. The CDR3 DNA sequence: TGTGCCAGCAGCTATCCGGGACAGATGGACGAGCAGTACTTC.

The chain recombines TRBV30 with TRBJ1-2, with TRBD1 identical over 10 bases. V was clipped by 4 bases and J by 2 bases; unmatched bases: 7. CDR3 length: 15 residues. Germline V gene data show CDR1 as GTSNPN and CDR2 as SVGIG (reference sequence). CDR3 sequence (DNA): TGTGCCTGGAACGACCAGGACAGGGGGAACTATGGCTACACCTTC. Encoded protein: CAWNDQDRGNYGYTF.

This chain links TRBV4-3 with TRBJ2-5, with 10 nucleotides matching TRBD1. V shed 1 base, J shed 1 base, and the junction held 0 bases outside the gene matches. Germline lookup yields CDR1 LGHNA and CDR2 YSLEER. The CDR3 loop spans 15 amino acids. CDR3 sequence: CASSQGTGGQETQYF. CDR3 sequence (DNA): TGCGCCAGCAGCCAAGGGACAGGGGGCCAAGAGACCCAGTACTTC.